These T cell receptor beta chains were read from a single sample in a study of T cells in tuberculosis. Using immunoSEQ multiplex PCR, the repertoire was profiled, and TCRdb retains in-frame clones only, with some absent. This sample has around 33,000 clones, with roughly 93% found just once. Source: PBMCs, taken at tuberculosis diagnosis. Receptor source: an adult with tuberculosis. Each CDR3 is given with its conserved first and last residue. A D gene is named only where the DNA matches it firmly. Some rows mark clone size as missing; the rest say once, few, many or name a class of expanded clone.

>-|TRBJ2-7|14|TRBV18|TRBD1
TGTGCCAGCTCACCGCTCGGGACAGGCCGGGAGCAGTACTTC
CASSPLGTGREQYF
>-|TRBJ2-3|14|TRBV4-2|-
TGTGCCAGCAGCCAAGACAGGAGCGGGGATACGCAGTATTTT
CASSQDRSGDTQYF
>-|TRBJ2-1|16|TRBV21-1|-
TGTGCCAGCAGCAGTGCGCTGAGACTAGCGGGAGGTGAGCAGTTCTTC
CASSSALRLAGGEQFF
>-|TRBJ2-1|13|TRBV7-9|-
TGTGCCAGCAGCTTGGGACTTAGCAATGAGCAGTTCTTC
CASSLGLSNEQFF
>-|TRBJ2-5|16|TRBV5-1|TRBD2
TGCGCCAGCAGCTTACGGACTAGCGGGGAGGCGGAGACCCAGTACTTC
CASSLRTSGEAETQYF
>-|TRBJ2-1|16|TRBV6-4|TRBD2
TGTGCCAGCAGTCCTAAAACTAGCGGGGGCTACAATGAGCAGTTCTTC
CASSPKTSGGYNEQFF
>-|TRBJ1-3|15|TRBV5-1|-
TGCGCCAGCAGCTTCACAGGGTCGGAAGGAAACACCATATATTTT
CASSFTGSEGNTIYF
>-|TRBJ2-1|16|TRBV6-4|TRBD2
TGTGCCAGCAGGGGGCCACCTAGCGGGGGGCACAATGAGCAGTTCTTC
CASRGPPSGGHNEQFF
>-|TRBJ1-2|13|TRBV29-1|TRBD1
TGCAGCGTTGAGGAGACAGGGGGCCCTGGCTACACCTTC
CSVEETGGPGYTF
>-|TRBJ1-5|14|TRBV6-6|-
TGTGCCAGCACCCCGGGACTATATGGGCAGCCCCAGCATTTT
CASTPGLYGQPQHF
>-|TRBJ2-1|15|TRBV7-6|TRBD2
TGTGCCAGCAGCCAGGGACTAGCGTCCTACAATGAGCAGTTCTTC
CASSQGLASYNEQFF
>-|TRBJ1-2|14|TRBV28|-
TGTGCCAGCAGTTTTCCAGACAGCGGGCATGGCTACACCTTC
CASSFPDSGHGYTF
>-|TRBJ2-3|15|TRBV6-6|-
TGTGCCAGCAGTGACCCGGGGCGGGGCCCAGATACGCAGTATTTT
CASSDPGRGPDTQYF
>once|TRBJ2-7|15|TRBV10-3|TRBD2
TGTGCCATCAACCGCGCTAGCGGAGCCGCATCCGAGCAGTACTTC
CAINRASGAASEQYF
>-|TRBJ1-2|14|TRBV4-1|-
TGCGCCAGCAGCCAGATGGAGATCAACTATGGCTACACCTTC
CASSQMEINYGYTF
>-|TRBJ1-3|16|TRBV10-3|TRBD1
TGTGCCATCAGTGAGACAGGGGGTACTGGTGGAAACACCATATATTTT
CAISETGGTGGNTIYF
>-|TRBJ2-7|16|TRBV14|-
TGTGCCAGCAGCCGCCCCAAGGGTCAGGGAAGGGACGAGCAGTACTTC
CASSRPKGQGRDEQYF
>-|TRBJ2-2|15|TRBV7-9|-
TGTGCCAGCCGTGGCGGCCCTGCGAACACCGGGGAGCTGTTTTTT
CASRGGPANTGELFF
>once|TRBJ1-3|16|TRBV2|-
TGTGCCAGCAGTGGGTGGACAGAATTCTCTGGAAACACCATATATTTT
CASSGWTEFSGNTIYF
>once|TRBJ2-5|16|TRBV2|TRBD1
TGTGCCAGCAGTGAAGTATGGGGACAGAACCAAGAGACCCAGTACTTC
CASSEVWGQNQETQYF
>once|TRBJ1-3|14|TRBV5-1|-
TGCGCCAGCAGCCCTAGCGGGCTAGGAGACACCATATATTTT
CASSPSGLGDTIYF
>-|TRBJ1-4|15|TRBV4-1|-
TGCGCCAGCGGCCACCCCATTGCAACTAATGAAAAACTGTTTTTT
CASGHPIATNEKLFF
>-|TRBJ2-3|17|TRBV14|TRBD2
TGTGCCAGCAGCCAAGATGGGCCGGGGGGTCCCGTGGATACGCAGTATTTT
CASSQDGPGGPVDTQYF
>-|TRBJ2-2|15|TRBV2|TRBD1
TGTGCCAGCAGTCCCGGGACAGGGGGGACCGGGGAGCTGTTTTTT
CASSPGTGGTGELFF
>-|TRBJ2-2|16|TRBV28|TRBD1
TGTGCCAGCAGTTTATGGGGACAGGGAGACACCGGGGAGCTGTTTTTT
CASSLWGQGDTGELFF
>few|TRBJ2-2|16|TRBV19|-
TGTGCCAGTAGTAGCAAGCGTAACGCGAACACCGGGGAGCTGTTTTTT
CASSSKRNANTGELFF
>-|TRBJ1-2|12|TRBV6-1|-
TGTGCCAGCAGTGAAGTGAGGGATGGCTACACCTTC
CASSEVRDGYTF
>-|TRBJ2-1|15|TRBV7-2|-
TGTGCCAGCAGCCCTCTTGGACCGGGGATCAATGAGCAGTTCTTC
CASSPLGPGINEQFF
>-|TRBJ1-1|15|TRBV18|-
TGTGCCAGCTCACCCCCAGGGTTTACGAACACTGAAGCTTTCTTT
CASSPPGFTNTEAFF
>-|TRBJ1-1|14|TRBV5-1|-
TGCGCCAGCAGCTTTGGGGACAAGAACACTGAAGCTTTCTTT
CASSFGDKNTEAFF
>-|TRBJ2-2|18|TRBV18|-
TGTGCCAGCTCCCCAAAGCCGATACAGGGACCGAACACCGGGGAGCTGTTTTTT
CASSPKPIQGPNTGELFF
>-|TRBJ2-6|17|TRBV15|TRBD1
TGTGCCACCACTGGACAGGGATATCAGTCTGGGGCCAACGTCCTGACTTTC
CATTGQGYQSGANVLTF
>-|TRBJ2-7|15|TRBV7-2|-
TGTGCCAGCACCCTTAGCTGGGCGGGAACCTACGAGCAGTACTTC
CASTLSWAGTYEQYF
>-|TRBJ1-4|16|TRBV6-1|-
TGTGCCAGCAGTGAAGCCGGGGGGGATTTGGGTGAAAAACTGTTTTTT
CASSEAGGDLGEKLFF
>-|TRBJ2-2|16|TRBV4-1|-
TGCGCCAGCAGCCAGTACGAGTTATCGAACACCGGGGAGCTGTTTTTT
CASSQYELSNTGELFF
>-|TRBJ2-1|13|TRBV30|-
TGTGCCTGGAGTGTACGGCGGGGCAATGAGCAGTTCTTC
CAWSVRRGNEQFF
>few|TRBJ2-7|15|TRBV30|TRBD2
TGTGCCTGGAGCGACCCGGGACTAGGGATCTACGAGCAGTACTTC
CAWSDPGLGIYEQYF
>-|TRBJ2-5|14|TRBV6-1|TRBD2
TGTGCCACCCCGGGTAGCGGGGGGCAAGAGACCCAGTACTTC
CATPGSGGQETQYF
>few|TRBJ2-1|15|TRBV7-3|TRBD2
TGTGCCAGCAGCCTAAGGACTAGCGGGAGAGATAAGCAGTTCTTC
CASSLRTSGRDKQFF
>-|TRBJ2-7|18|TRBV4-2|TRBD1
TGTGCCAGCAGCCATCGAACCCTAGGACAGGGGCCTACCTACGAGCAGTACTTC
CASSHRTLGQGPTYEQYF
>-|TRBJ1-6|16|TRBV7-2|-
TGTGCCAGCAGCTTAGTAAGGAGCTCCTATAATTCACCCCTCCACTTT
CASSLVRSSYNSPLHF
>-|TRBJ1-5|15|TRBV15|-
TGTGCCACCAGCAGAGATCGGACAGAGGGGCAGCCCCAGCATTTT
CATSRDRTEGQPQHF
>-|TRBJ2-7|15|TRBV7-2|TRBD2
TGTGCCAGCAGCTCTGTAGCGGGGTCCCTTTACGAGCAGTACTTC
CASSSVAGSLYEQYF
>-|TRBJ1-1|15|TRBV19|-
TGTGCCAGTAGGCGGGTTCCGGGACTGACGACTGAAGCTTTCTTT
CASRRVPGLTTEAFF
>-|TRBJ2-3|15|TRBV10-3|-
TGTGCCATCAGTGAGGGGTGGGGGCTGGCAGATACGCAGTATTTT
CAISEGWGLADTQYF
>-|TRBJ2-7|17|TRBV5-6|TRBD1
TGTGCCAGCAGCTTTTTCGCCGGGACAGTGAAGACCCGCGAGCAGTACTTC
CASSFFAGTVKTREQYF